This T cell receptor beta chain was recovered during a study of T cell clonotyping in hematopoietic cell transplantation. Study summary: Recipients' pretransplant samples followed cytoreduction. Study conclusions and caveats: Higher Inverse Simpson Index values in graft donor and pretransplant recipient predicted broader posttransplant TCR diversity. Cells were unsorted, so CD4 and CD8 contributions were not separated. After transplant, recipient diversity fell while pathologically expanded clonotypes grew through day 180.

Some clones are missing from TCRdb's copy, which holds only in-frame ones; the method was immunoSEQ multiplex PCR. The data show 30,000 to 40,000 clones, about 95% seen once. Deletions cut 2 bases from V and 7 bases from J, with 17 bases between. Germline loops: CDR1 SGHTA, CDR2 FQGTGA. The CDR3 is made up of 15 amino acids. Time point reported: recipient sample about 28 days before transplant, after cytoreduction. Concerning this clone: Its antigen is as yet unknown.

Sequenced material: peripheral blood mononuclear cells, taken before stem cell transplant. The chain has TRBV7-3 and TRBJ1-2; D gene unclear. This clonotype was obtained from a man aged 35 to 55 with chronic myeloid leukemia. Some clones in this sample may be carry-over from other donors' samples. This chain's CDR3 is CASSLEGFEGSGYTF. CDR3 coding DNA: TGTGCCAGCAGCTTAGAGGGATTCGAGGGAAGTGGCTACACCTTC.